This T cell receptor (beta chain) was recovered during a study of T cell responses to AZD1222 COVID-19 vaccine. Study overall: Recipients boosted at about 4 weeks or about 12 weeks are pooled.

Regarding this clone: Its antigen remains unidentified.

The protocol was immunoSEQ multiplex PCR, while the TCRdb copy is restricted to in-frame clones and leaves out a portion. The profile shows about 130,000 clones, 80% to 95% of them singletons. Study-wide results and limits: Only after the peak T cell response were repertoires sampled. Possibly, clonal diversity was underestimated; donors were largely white British and included more females.

The CDR3 is made up of 12 amino acids. Germline V CDR1 and CDR2: MNHEY, SVGAGI. Trimming took 4 bases from V and 2 from J, leaving 3 bases between them. The V call is TRBV6-5, the J call TRBJ1-5; D is unclear. Sample: peripheral blood, taken on day 0 of AZD1222 vaccination. The clonotype was recovered from an adult in good health. The CDR3 nucleotides read TGTGCCAGCAGTTCAGGCAATCAGCCCCAGCATTTT. It yields the protein CASSSGNQPQHF.